Ten or more counts support the clone carrying this TCR beta chain. These data originate in a study of early T cells in non-severe SARS-CoV-2 infection. About the study: Unsorted whole-blood RNA was sequenced in bulk, leaving chains unpaired.

Trimming removed 5 bases from V and 3 bases from J; junction bases left unmatched: 7. Germline V gives CDR1 DFQATT, CDR2 SNEGSKA (reference sequence). This CDR3 has 14 amino acids. Unique molecular identifiers (one per individual cDNA molecule) were attached. MiXCR, applied by TCRdb to the 5' RACE reads, yields one record per CDR3 protein. The sample includes under 45,000 distinct CDR3 sequences, about 8% of them seen just once. The source is an adult who was a healthcare worker with PCR-confirmed SARS-CoV-2 infection or an uninfected control (not recorded which). The material sequenced was whole blood, taken at baseline. The rearrangement uses TRBV20-1 and TRBJ2-3, with 8 bases fitting TRBD1. Here the CDR3 DNA reads TGCAGTGCTTTCGACAGGGGCGAAACAGATACGCAGTATTTT. It encodes CSAFDRGETDTQYF.